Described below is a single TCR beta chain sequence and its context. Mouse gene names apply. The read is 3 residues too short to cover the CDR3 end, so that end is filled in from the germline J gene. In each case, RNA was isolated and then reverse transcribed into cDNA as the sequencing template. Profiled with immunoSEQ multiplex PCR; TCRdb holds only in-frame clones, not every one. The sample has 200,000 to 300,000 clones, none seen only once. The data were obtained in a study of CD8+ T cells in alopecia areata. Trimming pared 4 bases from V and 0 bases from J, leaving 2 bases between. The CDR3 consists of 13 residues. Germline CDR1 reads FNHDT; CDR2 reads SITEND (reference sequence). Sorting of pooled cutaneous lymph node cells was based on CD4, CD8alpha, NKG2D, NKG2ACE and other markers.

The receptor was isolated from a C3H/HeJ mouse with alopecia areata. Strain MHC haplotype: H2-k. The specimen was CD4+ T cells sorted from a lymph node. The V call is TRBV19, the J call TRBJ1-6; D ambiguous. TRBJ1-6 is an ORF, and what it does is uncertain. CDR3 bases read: TGTGCCAGCAGTCTTTCCTATAATTCGCCC. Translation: CASSLSYNSP. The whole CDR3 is CASSLSYNSPLYF.